This T cell receptor beta chain was recovered during a study of cytomegalovirus exposure and HLA in healthy donors. The PCR contained 60 Vbeta and 13 Jbeta primers. Method: immunoSEQ multiplex PCR; TCRdb's copy keeps in-frame clones and lacks some. The sample contains some 100,000 clones, 65% to 90% of which appear only once. Remarks on this clone: Its antigen is not identified.

V dropped 0 bases and J dropped 6; count of bases not matched to a gene: 21. Germline V gene sequence: CDR1 LGHNA, CDR2 YSLEER. This CDR3 has 21 amino acids. Study outcomes and limitations: The authors enumerated around 150 TCR beta chains as linked to cytomegalovirus.

Sequenced material: PBMCs. The source of this sequence is a woman between 18 and 30 years old in good health and CMV-seronegative. The chain is built from TRBV4-3 and TRBJ2-1, with 9 bases that match TRBD2. The CDR3 coding sequence is TGCGCCAGCAGCCAAGATATGAGGGGGTATAAAGGCGGGAGGGCCGTCAATGAGCAGTTCTTC. It specifies CASSQDMRGYKGGRAVNEQFF.